Listed below are T cell receptor beta chains from one sample, sequenced in a study of control samples from healthy donors and cancer patients. Assay: immunoSEQ multiplex PCR; the TCRdb copy retains only in-frame clones and omits some. The table includes about 170,000 clones, about 94% detected once. Sequenced: blood. The source of these receptors is a woman aged 60-75 years in good health. CDR3s include the opening cysteine and the closing phenylalanine or tryptophan. The D gene is left open where the match is weak. Not every row has a clone size; where given, it reads once, few, many or a size class.

clone size	V gene	D gene	J gene	CDR3 protein	CDR3 DNA
-	TRBV6-4	-	TRBJ1-6	CASSDDWGSPLHF	TGTGCCAGCAGTGACGATTGGGGCTCACCCCTCCACTTT
-	TRBV3-1/TRBV3-2	TRBD2	TRBJ2-1	CASSQDLASGGHNEQFF	TGTGCCAGCAGCCAAGATTTGGCTAGCGGGGGGCACAATGAGCAGTTCTTC
-	TRBV18	-	TRBJ2-1	CASSLGDEQFF	TGTGCCAGCTCTTTAGGGGATGAGCAGTTCTTC
-	TRBV5-8	TRBD2	TRBJ2-1	CASSLGISGGAWNEQFF	TGTGCCAGCAGCTTGGGTATAAGCGGGGGGGCTTGGAATGAGCAGTTCTTC
-	TRBV6-5	-	TRBJ2-7	CASSYSFRGYYEQYF	TGTGCCAGCAGTTACTCGTTCAGGGGATACTACGAGCAGTACTTC
-	TRBV18	TRBD1	TRBJ2-5	CATGQGVQETQYF	TGTGCCACCGGACAGGGGGTCCAAGAGACCCAGTACTTC
few	TRBV2	TRBD1	TRBJ1-1	CASSRDSGTEAFF	TGTGCCAGCAGCCGGGACAGCGGAACTGAAGCTTTCTTT
-	TRBV7-2	-	TRBJ1-1	CASSPGRGTTEAFF	TGTGCCAGCAGCCCGGGAAGGGGGACCACTGAAGCTTTCTTT
-	TRBV5-1	TRBD1	TRBJ1-4	CASSWGQGAVTNEKLFF	TGCGCCAGCAGCTGGGGACAGGGGGCGGTAACTAATGAAAAACTGTTTTTT
-	TRBV9	TRBD1	TRBJ1-5	CASSSGTGRNQPQHF	TGTGCCAGCAGCTCCGGGACAGGTAGGAATCAGCCCCAGCATTTT
-	TRBV28	TRBD1	TRBJ2-7	CASNFDPGQGVATLYEQYF	TGTGCCAGCAATTTTGATCCGGGACAGGGGGTAGCGACACTTTACGAGCAGTACTTC
-	TRBV7-2	TRBD1	TRBJ1-4	CASSFLGQRNEKLFF	TGTGCCAGCAGCTTCTTGGGACAGCGAAATGAAAAACTGTTTTTT
once	TRBV7-2	-	TRBJ1-1	CASSLVSGRAFF	TGTGCCAGCAGCTTAGTATCAGGGCGGGCTTTCTTT
-	TRBV9	TRBD2	TRBJ2-1	CASSVGLAGISEQFF	TGTGCCAGCAGCGTAGGGCTAGCGGGGATCAGTGAGCAGTTCTTC
-	TRBV10-3	TRBD1	TRBJ1-1	CATTGVVNTEAFF	TGTGCCACCACAGGGGTGGTGAACACTGAAGCTTTCTTT
-	TRBV6-2/TRBV6-3	-	TRBJ2-7	CASSQRSGENNYEQYF	TGTGCCAGCAGCCAGAGATCGGGAGAGAACAACTACGAGCAGTACTTC
-	TRBV27	TRBD2	TRBJ2-3	CASSLSAGGTDTQYF	TGTGCCAGCAGTTTGAGTGCGGGGGGCACAGATACGCAGTATTTT
few	TRBV7-2	-	TRBJ2-3	CASSLRGPGGSTDTQYF	TGTGCCAGCAGCTTACGAGGCCCGGGGGGCAGCACAGATACGCAGTATTTT
-	TRBV20-1	-	TRBJ1-3	CSASSDSGNTIYF	TGCAGTGCTAGTTCCGACTCTGGAAACACCATATATTTT
-	TRBV7-9	-	TRBJ1-1	CASSSGDGTEAFF	TGTGCCAGCAGCTCTGGGGACGGCACTGAAGCTTTCTTT
-	TRBV18	-	TRBJ1-1	CASSPSLSTPEAFF	TGTGCCAGCTCACCATCACTATCAACCCCTGAAGCTTTCTTT
-	TRBV5-8	TRBD1	TRBJ1-1	CASSLLTGDLNTEAFF	TGTGCCAGCAGTCTTCTAACAGGGGACTTAAACACTGAAGCTTTCTTT
-	TRBV7-2	-	TRBJ1-4	CASSLHQRETVGKLFF	TGTGCCAGCAGCCTACATCAAAGGGAAACAGTGGGAAAACTGTTTTTT
-	TRBV5-1	-	TRBJ1-4	CASSQDELATNEKLFF	TGCGCCAGCAGCCAGGACGAACTTGCAACTAATGAAAAACTGTTTTTT
-	TRBV7-3	-	TRBJ1-1	CASNAGENTEAFF	TGTGCCAGCAATGCGGGGGAGAACACTGAAGCTTTCTTT
-	TRBV4-3	-	TRBJ1-1	CASSQDRDTEAFF	TGCGCCAGCAGCCAAGATAGGGATACTGAAGCTTTCTTT
-	TRBV30	-	TRBJ1-1	CAWSVSGATEAFF	TGTGCCTGGAGTGTATCGGGGGCCACTGAAGCTTTCTTT
-	TRBV5-1	TRBD1	TRBJ1-1	CASSSGQRALPNTEAFF	TGCGCCAGCAGCTCGGGACAGAGAGCCTTACCGAACACTGAAGCTTTCTTT
-	TRBV6-1	-	TRBJ1-5	CASSERGSSNQPQHF	TGTGCCAGCAGTGAACGGGGTTCGAGCAATCAGCCCCAGCATTTT
-	TRBV10-3	-	TRBJ1-1	CATLQQKTGGEAFF	TGTGCCACCCTCCAACAGAAAACGGGGGGTGAAGCTTTCTTT
-	TRBV12-3/TRBV12-4	-	TRBJ1-2	CASNRAGMDGYTF	TGTGCCAGCAACCGTGCAGGGATGGATGGCTACACCTTC
-	TRBV7-8	-	TRBJ1-1	CASNKFSGMNTEAFF	TGTGCCAGCAACAAATTTAGCGGAATGAACACTGAAGCTTTCTTT
-	TRBV7-3	-	TRBJ2-2	CASRLAGAGGELFF	TGTGCCAGCAGACTTGCGGGGGCTGGCGGGGAGCTGTTTTTT
-	TRBV7-2	-	TRBJ2-2	CASSLSNTGELFF	TGTGCCAGCAGCTTAAGCAACACCGGGGAGCTGTTTTTT
-	TRBV5-1	TRBD1	TRBJ2-5	CASSLIGQGMLETQYF	TGCGCCAGCAGCTTGATTGGACAGGGAATGTTAGAGACCCAGTACTTC
once	TRBV6-2/TRBV6-3	TRBD1	TRBJ2-1	CASSFYRDSNEQFF	TGTGCCAGCAGTTTCTACCGGGACAGCAATGAGCAGTTCTTC
-	TRBV2	TRBD1	TRBJ1-6	CASLPRDSLNSPLHF	TGTGCCAGCCTTCCGAGGGACAGCCTAAATTCACCCCTCCACTTT
-	TRBV4-3	TRBD2	TRBJ2-1	CASSQVTSGGRNEQFF	TGCGCCAGCAGCCAAGTCACCAGCGGGGGTAGAAATGAGCAGTTCTTC
-	TRBV6-5	-	TRBJ1-2	CASSYSNSYQSYGYTF	TGTGCCAGCAGTTACTCGAATTCCTACCAGAGCTATGGCTACACCTTC
-	TRBV3-1/TRBV3-2	-	TRBJ2-2	CASEGGRTGELFF	TGTGCCAGCGAGGGGGGCCGAACCGGGGAGCTGTTTTTT
few	TRBV5-5	-	TRBJ1-3	CASSLASGGNTIYF	TGTGCCAGCAGCTTGGCGTCGGGAGGAAACACCATATATTTT
once	TRBV7-2	TRBD1	TRBJ1-5	CASSYGTVNQPQHF	TGTGCCAGCAGCTATGGGACAGTCAATCAGCCCCAGCATTTT
-	TRBV6-2/TRBV6-3	TRBD2	TRBJ2-7	CASSYSSISGGAYEQYF	TGTGCCAGCAGTTACTCTTCGATTAGCGGGGGGGCCTACGAGCAGTACTTC
once	TRBV20-1	TRBD2	TRBJ2-1	CSASRPSGGMNEQFF	TGCAGTGCTAGTCGACCGAGCGGGGGGATGAATGAGCAGTTCTTC
-	TRBV18	-	TRBJ2-7	CASSGWDEGYEQYF	TGTGCCAGCTCCGGCTGGGACGAAGGTTACGAGCAGTACTTC
-	TRBV6-6	-	TRBJ1-4	CASIRTDGGPTATNEKLFF	TGTGCCAGCATTCGAACAGACGGGGGCCCGACAGCAACTAATGAAAAACTGTTTTTT
-	TRBV18	-	TRBJ1-4	CASSPATNEKLFF	TGTGCCAGCTCACCAGCAACTAATGAAAAACTGTTTTTT
-	TRBV2	-	TRBJ2-7	CASRPGTQYGEQYF	TGTGCCAGCAGACCCGGGACACAATACGGCGAGCAGTACTTC
-	TRBV11-1	TRBD1	TRBJ2-1	CASTLEQGAHNEQFF	TGTGCCAGCACCTTGGAACAGGGGGCACACAATGAGCAGTTCTTC
-	TRBV19	-	TRBJ2-1	CASEGGSYNEQFF	TGTGCCTCCGAGGGCGGGTCCTACAATGAGCAGTTCTTC
-	TRBV12-3/TRBV12-4	TRBD1	TRBJ1-4	CASSLRGQEKLFF	TGTGCCAGCAGTTTAAGGGGGCAGGAAAAACTGTTTTTT
-	TRBV19	-	TRBJ1-3	CASSIVGSSGNTIYF	TGTGCCAGTAGTATAGTTGGGAGCTCTGGAAACACCATATATTTT
-	TRBV2	-	TRBJ1-1	CASSELHPNTEAFF	TGTGCCAGCAGTGAACTACACCCCAACACTGAAGCTTTCTTT
-	TRBV5-4	TRBD2	TRBJ2-3	CASSLASGGAVRPDTQYF	TGTGCCAGCAGCTTGGCTAGCGGGGGGGCCGTCCGCCCAGATACGCAGTATTTT
-	TRBV15	-	TRBJ1-3	CATSRDRGTSGNTIYF	TGTGCCACCAGCAGAGATCGGGGAACCTCTGGAAACACCATATATTTT
-	TRBV5-1	-	TRBJ2-5	CASSLGQSRQETQYF	TGCGCCAGCAGCTTGGGTCAGTCACGGCAAGAGACCCAGTACTTC
-	TRBV11-3	-	TRBJ2-1	CASSLETDEQFF	TGTGCCAGCAGCTTAGAGACTGATGAGCAGTTCTTC
-	TRBV5-1	TRBD1	TRBJ1-2	CASSLFSGQDGYTF	TGCGCCAGCAGCTTGTTCTCCGGACAGGATGGCTACACCTTC
-	TRBV20-1	TRBD2	TRBJ2-3	CSASRTSGSTDTQYF	TGCAGTGCTAGTCGGACTAGCGGTAGCACAGATACGCAGTATTTT